What follows are 12 T cell receptor beta chains derived from one specimen sequenced in a study of T cell responses to AZD1222 COVID-19 vaccine. Generated by immunoSEQ multiplex PCR, the TCRdb table keeps only in-frame clones and is missing some. Here the sample spans 150,000 or so clones, roughly 90% being singletons. Sequencing was performed on peripheral blood, taken on day 0 of AZD1222 vaccination. The origin of the receptors is an adult in good health.

The chain recombines TRBV5-4 with TRBJ1-1; a weak D match, TRBD1 (5 bases). Germline CDR1 and CDR2: SGHNT and YYREEE (reference sequence). The CDR3 extends over 15 amino acids. V was trimmed by 0 bases and J by 1 base, leaving 10 bases between them. The CDR3 region is CASSLGDRWNTEAFF. CDR3 coding DNA: TGTGCCAGCAGCTTGGGAGACAGATGGAACACTGAAGCTTTCTTT.

This clone was counted once. The chain carries TRBV5-1 and TRBJ1-5, with 8 positions matching TRBD1. This CDR3 comprises 15 residues. Trimming removed 1 base from V and 0 bases from J; junction bases left unmatched: 0. Per germline, CDR1 SGHRS and CDR2 YFSETQ. CDR3 bases: TGCGCCAGCAGCTTGACAGGGGGTAGCAATCAGCCCCAGCATTTT. It specifies CASSLTGGSNQPQHF.

This chain joins TRBV5-4 and TRBJ2-3; D uncertain. The V gene lost 4 bases and the J gene lost 0 bases, with 15 bases spanning the gap. There are 16 residues in the CDR3. Germline V lookup: CDR1 SGHNT, CDR2 YYREEE (reference sequence). In DNA, the CDR3 is TGTGCCAGCAGCATTTACGGAAAACCTAGCACAGATACGCAGTATTTT. Protein sequence: CASSIYGKPSTDTQYF.

V is TRBV30 and J is TRBJ1-3; D might be TRBD1 (6 bases). Trimming removed 4 bases from V and 2 bases from J, with 12 bases in between. Germline V gene sequence: CDR1 GTSNPN, CDR2 SVGIG (reference sequence). The CDR3 has 14 amino acids. The CDR3 here is CAWNSPGAGNTIYF. The CDR3 region has the DNA TGTGCCTGGAATTCTCCAGGGGCTGGAAACACCATATATTTT.

The rearrangement joins TRBV24-1 to TRBJ2-1; D unclear. Germline CDR1 and CDR2: KGHDR and SFDVKD. This CDR3 has 14 amino acids. V lost 4 bases and J 6 bases, leaving 12 bases between the germline ends. CDR3 in amino acids: CATSDPTGSNEQFF. In nucleotides, the CDR3 is TGTGCCACCAGTGACCCCACTGGTAGCAATGAGCAGTTCTTC.

The chain couples TRBV5-1 to TRBJ2-7, with a tentative D call TRBD2 (6 bases). Germline assignment: CDR1 SGHRS and CDR2 YFSETQ. V was shortened by 2 bases and J by 2 bases, with 14 bases between the two germline ends. This CDR3 is 15 amino acids long. For the CDR3, the DNA is TGCGCCAGCAGCTTTGGGCTAGCGCCTGCCTACGAGCAGTACTTC. It codes for CASSFGLAPAYEQYF.

This clone has just one count. The chain employs TRBV19 and TRBJ1-1; TRBD1 matches at 9 bases. In germline, CDR1 is LNHDA, CDR2 SQIVND (reference sequence). The CDR3 sequence is 13 residues long. Trimming cost V 6 bases and J 7 bases; bases outside gene matches: 6. In DNA form, the CDR3 reads TGTGCCAGTAGCGTAACAGGGGGCAGTGAAGCTTTCTTT. This gives the protein CASSVTGGSEAFF.

The chain carries TRBV28 and TRBJ1-2, with D maybe TRBD1 (5 bases). V lost 3 bases and J 5 bases, leaving 13 bases between the germline ends. From germline, CDR1 is MDHEN and CDR2 SYDVKM. This CDR3 comprises 14 residues. The CDR3 reads CASSLVGARYGYTF. CDR3 sequence (DNA): TGTGCCAGCAGTTTGGTTGGGGCTAGGTATGGCTACACCTTC.

This chain uses TRBV7-8 with TRBJ2-7, with 8 nucleotides matching TRBD1. This CDR3 contains 14 residues. V was clipped by 1 base and J by 3 bases; unmatched bases: 2. Germline V gene data show CDR1 as SGHVS and CDR2 as FQNEAQ. The CDR3 sequence: CASSLGGQVYEQYF. The CDR3 DNA reads TGTGCCAGCAGCTTAGGGGGACAGGTCTACGAGCAGTACTTC.

Only a few counts were recorded for this clone. J is TRBJ2-5 and V is TRBV6-5; tentative D call: TRBD1 (6 bases). Germline CDR1 and CDR2: MNHEY and SVGAGI. Trimming removed 7 bases at V and 1 base at J, with 13 bases between. The CDR3 loop spans 14 amino acids. Here the CDR3 reads CASNGRGAQETQYF. CDR3 nucleotides: TGTGCCAGCAATGGCAGGGGCGCCCAAGAGACCCAGTACTTC.

The chain recombines TRBV19 with TRBJ2-1; 10 bases match TRBD2. Germline V gives CDR1 LNHDA, CDR2 SQIVND (reference sequence). This CDR3 is built from 14 residues. V lost 9 bases and J lost 9; bases outside the gene matches: 11. The CDR3 DNA sequence: TGTGCCAGCAGTCCCCTAGCGGGAGTGGTTGAGCAGTTCTTC. Its protein is CASSPLAGVVEQFF. The whole variable domain, filled in from reference TRBV19 and TRBJ2-1, reads DGGITQSPKYLFRKEGQNVTLSCEQNLNHDAMYWYRQDPGQGLRLIYYSQIVNDFQKGDIAEGYSVSREKKESFPLTVTSAQKNPTAFYLCASSPLAGVVEQFFGPGTRLTVL.

This clone was counted a few times. V is TRBV11-3 and J is TRBJ2-7; 11 bases are shared with TRBD2. In germline, CDR1 is SGHNT, CDR2 YENEEA. The CDR3 contains 15 residues. The trim removed 5 bases at V and 7 bases at J, leaving 10 bases unmatched. Written as DNA, the CDR3 is TGTGCCAGCAGCCCTGGGACTAGCGGCCCCCCGGAGCAGTACTTC. Its protein product is CASSPGTSGPPEQYF.